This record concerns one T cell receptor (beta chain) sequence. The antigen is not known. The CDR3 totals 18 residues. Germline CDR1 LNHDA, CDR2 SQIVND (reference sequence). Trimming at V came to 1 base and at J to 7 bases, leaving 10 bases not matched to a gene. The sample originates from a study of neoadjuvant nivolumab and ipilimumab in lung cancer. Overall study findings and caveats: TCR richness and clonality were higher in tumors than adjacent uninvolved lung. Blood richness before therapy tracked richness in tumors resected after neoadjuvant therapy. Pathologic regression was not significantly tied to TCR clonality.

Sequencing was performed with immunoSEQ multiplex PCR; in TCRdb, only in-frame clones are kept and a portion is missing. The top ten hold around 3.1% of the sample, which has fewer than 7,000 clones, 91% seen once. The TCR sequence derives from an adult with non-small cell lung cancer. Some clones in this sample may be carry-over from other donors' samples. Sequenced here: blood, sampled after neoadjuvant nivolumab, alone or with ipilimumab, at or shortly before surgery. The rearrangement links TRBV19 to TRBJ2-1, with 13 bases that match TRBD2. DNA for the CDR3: TGTGCCAGTAGTATAGGGACCGGACTAGCGGGGGTGATTAATGAGCAGTTCTTC. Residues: CASSIGTGLAGVINEQFF.